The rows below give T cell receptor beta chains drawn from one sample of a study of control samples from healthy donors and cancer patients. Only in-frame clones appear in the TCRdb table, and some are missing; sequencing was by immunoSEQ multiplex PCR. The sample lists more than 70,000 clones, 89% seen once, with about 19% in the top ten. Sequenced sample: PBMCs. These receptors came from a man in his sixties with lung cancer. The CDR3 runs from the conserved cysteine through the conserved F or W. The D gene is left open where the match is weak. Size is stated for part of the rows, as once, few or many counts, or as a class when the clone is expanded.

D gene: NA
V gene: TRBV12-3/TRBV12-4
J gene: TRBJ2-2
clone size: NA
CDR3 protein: CASRQTGELFF
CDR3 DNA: TGTGCCAGCAGACAAACCGGGGAGCTGTTTTTT

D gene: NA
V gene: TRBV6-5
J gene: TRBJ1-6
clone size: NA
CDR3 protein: CASSYQGPNSPLHF
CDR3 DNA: TGTGCCAGCAGTTACCAAGGGCCCAATTCACCCCTCCACTTT

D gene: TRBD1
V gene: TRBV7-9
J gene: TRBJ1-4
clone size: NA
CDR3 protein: CASSSTTGTGRKLFF
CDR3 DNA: TGTGCCAGCAGCTCAACTACCGGGACAGGGCGAAAACTGTTTTTT

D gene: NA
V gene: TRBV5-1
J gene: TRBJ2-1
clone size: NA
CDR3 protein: CASSLEQYNEQFF
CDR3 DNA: TGCGCCAGCAGCTTGGAACAGTACAATGAGCAGTTCTTC

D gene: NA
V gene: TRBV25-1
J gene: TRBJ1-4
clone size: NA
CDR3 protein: CASSGGYNEKLFF
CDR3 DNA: TGTGCCAGCAGTGGGGGATATAATGAAAAACTGTTTTTT

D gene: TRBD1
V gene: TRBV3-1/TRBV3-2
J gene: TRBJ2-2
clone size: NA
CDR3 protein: CASSQVKGGHGELFF
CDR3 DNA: TGTGCCAGCAGCCAAGTCAAAGGGGGCCACGGGGAGCTGTTTTTT

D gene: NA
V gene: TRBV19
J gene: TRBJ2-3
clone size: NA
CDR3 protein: CASMQTYTQYF
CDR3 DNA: TGTGCCAGTATGCAAACTTATACGCAGTATTTT

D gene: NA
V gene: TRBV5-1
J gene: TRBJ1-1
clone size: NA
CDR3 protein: CASSSWDGLAFF
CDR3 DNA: TGCGCCAGCAGCTCATGGGACGGACTAGCATTCTTT

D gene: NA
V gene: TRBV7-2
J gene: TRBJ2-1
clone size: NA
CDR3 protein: CASTQWVGSVYNEQFF
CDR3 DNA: TGTGCCAGCACCCAATGGGTAGGGTCCGTCTACAATGAGCAGTTCTTC

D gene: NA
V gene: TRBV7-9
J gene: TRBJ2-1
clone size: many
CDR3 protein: CASSPIPYNEQFF
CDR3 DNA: TGTGCCAGCAGCCCGATTCCCTACAATGAGCAGTTCTTC

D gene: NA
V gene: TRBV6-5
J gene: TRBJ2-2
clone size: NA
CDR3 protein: CASSYFGGNTGELFF
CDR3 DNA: TGTGCCAGCAGTTACTTTGGGGGGAACACCGGGGAGCTGTTTTTT

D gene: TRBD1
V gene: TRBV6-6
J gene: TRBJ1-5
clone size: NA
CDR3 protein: CASSLTGVGNQPQHF
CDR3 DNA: TGTGCCAGCAGCTTAACAGGGGTTGGCAATCAGCCCCAGCATTTT

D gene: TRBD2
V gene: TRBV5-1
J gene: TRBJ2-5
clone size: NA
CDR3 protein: CASSGLAGTGETQYF
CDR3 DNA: TGCGCCAGCAGCGGACTAGCGGGGACTGGAGAGACCCAGTACTTC

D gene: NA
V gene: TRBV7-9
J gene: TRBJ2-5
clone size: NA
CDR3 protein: CASSPNTVWETQYF
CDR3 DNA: TGTGCCAGCAGCCCAAACACGGTTTGGGAGACCCAGTACTTC

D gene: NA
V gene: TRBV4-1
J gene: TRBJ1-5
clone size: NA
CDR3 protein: CASSQTGSNQPQHF
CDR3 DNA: TGCGCCAGCAGCCAGACGGGGAGCAATCAGCCCCAGCATTTT

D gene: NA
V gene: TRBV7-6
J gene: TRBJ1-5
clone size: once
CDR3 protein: CASCRQSNQPQHF
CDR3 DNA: TGTGCCAGCTGTCGACAGAGCAATCAGCCCCAGCATTTT

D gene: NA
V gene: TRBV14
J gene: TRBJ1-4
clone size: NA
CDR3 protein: CASSQAIRASNEKLFF
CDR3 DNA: TGTGCCAGCAGCCAAGCCATCAGGGCTTCTAATGAAAAACTGTTTTTT

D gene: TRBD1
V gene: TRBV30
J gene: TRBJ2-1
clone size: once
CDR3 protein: CAWTGTAEYNEQFF
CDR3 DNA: TGTGCCTGGACCGGGACAGCAGAATACAATGAGCAGTTCTTC

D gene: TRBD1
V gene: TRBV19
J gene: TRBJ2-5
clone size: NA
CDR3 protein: CASRETGGRVETQYF
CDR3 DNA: TGTGCCAGTAGAGAGACAGGGGGCCGGGTAGAGACCCAGTACTTC

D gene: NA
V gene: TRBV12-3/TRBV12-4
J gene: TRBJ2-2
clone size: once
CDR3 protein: CASSLSIGELFF
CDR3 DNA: TGTGCCAGCAGTTTGTCAATCGGGGAGCTGTTTTTT

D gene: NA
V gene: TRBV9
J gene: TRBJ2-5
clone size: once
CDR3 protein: CASSVRAHQETQYF
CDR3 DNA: TGTGCCAGCAGCGTCCGGGCACACCAAGAGACCCAGTACTTC

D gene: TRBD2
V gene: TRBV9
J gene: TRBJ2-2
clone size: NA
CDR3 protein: CASKKTGGGYTGELFF
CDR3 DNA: TGTGCCAGCAAGAAAACTGGCGGGGGATACACCGGGGAGCTGTTTTTT

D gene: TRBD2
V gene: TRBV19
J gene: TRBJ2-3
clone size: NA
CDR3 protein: CASSIKGGGGTDTQYF
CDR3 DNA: TGTGCCAGTAGTATCAAGGGCGGGGGGGGCACAGATACGCAGTATTTT

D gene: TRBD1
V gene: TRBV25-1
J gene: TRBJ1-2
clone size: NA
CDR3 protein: CASSLLTGGPLGYTF
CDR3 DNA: TGTGCCAGCAGTCTCCTGACAGGGGGGCCCCTTGGCTACACCTTC

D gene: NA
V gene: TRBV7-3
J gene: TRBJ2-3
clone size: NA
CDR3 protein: CASSLTRISDPSDTQYF
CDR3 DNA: TGTGCCAGCAGCTTAACGAGGATTAGCGATCCTTCAGATACGCAGTATTTT

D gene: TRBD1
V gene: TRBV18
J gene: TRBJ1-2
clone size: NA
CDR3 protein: CASLTGQGASYGYTF
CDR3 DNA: TGTGCCAGCTTGACAGGACAGGGGGCTAGCTATGGCTACACCTTC

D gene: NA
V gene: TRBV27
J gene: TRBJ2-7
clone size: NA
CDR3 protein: CASPNVQSSYEQYF
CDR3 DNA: TGTGCCAGCCCCAACGTGCAGAGCTCCTACGAGCAGTACTTC

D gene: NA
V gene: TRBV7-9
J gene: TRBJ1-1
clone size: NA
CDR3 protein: CASSLALGGREAFF
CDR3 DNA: TGTGCCAGCAGCTTAGCGCTGGGGGGCCGTGAAGCTTTCTTT

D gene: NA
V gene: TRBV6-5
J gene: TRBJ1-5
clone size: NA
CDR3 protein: CASSPGVYSNQPQHF
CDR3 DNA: TGTGCCAGCAGTCCAGGGGTATATAGCAATCAGCCCCAGCATTTT

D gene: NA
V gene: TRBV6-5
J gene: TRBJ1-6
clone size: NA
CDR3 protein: CASRGHYNSPLHF
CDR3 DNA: TGTGCCAGCAGGGGACACTATAATTCACCCCTCCACTTT

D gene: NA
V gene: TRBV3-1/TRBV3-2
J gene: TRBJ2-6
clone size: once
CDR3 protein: CASSPIRPSPGGKSGANVLTF
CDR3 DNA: TGTGCCAGCAGCCCTATACGCCCCAGTCCCGGGGGCAAATCTGGGGCCAACGTCCTGACTTTC

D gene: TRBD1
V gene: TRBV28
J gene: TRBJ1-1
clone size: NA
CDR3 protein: CASSSGTVNTEAFF
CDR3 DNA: TGTGCCAGCAGTTCCGGGACAGTGAACACTGAAGCTTTCTTT

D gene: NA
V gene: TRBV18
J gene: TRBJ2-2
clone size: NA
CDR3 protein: CASSPLGGENTGELFF
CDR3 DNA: TGTGCCAGCTCACCTTTAGGGGGAGAGAACACCGGGGAGCTGTTTTTT

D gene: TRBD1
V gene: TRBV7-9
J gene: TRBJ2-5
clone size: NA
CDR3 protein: CASGDRQETQYF
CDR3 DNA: TGTGCCAGCGGGGACAGGCAAGAGACCCAGTACTTC

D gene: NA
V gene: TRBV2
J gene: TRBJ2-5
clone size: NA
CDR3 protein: CASSDEKTERETQYF
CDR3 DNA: TGTGCCAGCAGTGACGAAAAGACGGAGCGGGAGACCCAGTACTTC

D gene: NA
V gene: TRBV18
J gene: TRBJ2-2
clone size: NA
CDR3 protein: CASSAPNGERIGELFF
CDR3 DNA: TGTGCCAGCTCAGCCCCTAACGGGGAGCGGATCGGGGAGCTGTTTTTT

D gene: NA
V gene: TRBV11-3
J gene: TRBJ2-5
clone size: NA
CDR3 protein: CASSLGSGPGETQYF
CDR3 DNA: TGTGCCAGCAGCTTAGGTTCGGGGCCCGGAGAGACCCAGTACTTC

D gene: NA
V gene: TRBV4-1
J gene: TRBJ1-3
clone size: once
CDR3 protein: CASSQDTGYGNTIYF
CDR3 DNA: TGCGCCAGCAGCCAAGATACAGGGTATGGAAACACCATATATTTT

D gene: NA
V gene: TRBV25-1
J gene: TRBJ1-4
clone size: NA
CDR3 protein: CASSPGALGEKLFF
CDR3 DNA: TGTGCCAGCAGCCCGGGGGCGCTGGGGGAAAAACTGTTTTTT

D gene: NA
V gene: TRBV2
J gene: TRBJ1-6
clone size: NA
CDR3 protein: CASSERAYSPLHF
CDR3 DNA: TGTGCCAGCAGTGAACGGGCCTACTCACCCCTCCACTTT

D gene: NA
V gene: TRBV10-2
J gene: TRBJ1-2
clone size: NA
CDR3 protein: CASSESGLSVGYTF
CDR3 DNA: TGCGCCAGCAGTGAGTCGGGGCTCTCAGTTGGCTACACCTTC

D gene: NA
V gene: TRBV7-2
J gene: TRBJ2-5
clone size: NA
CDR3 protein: CASMTGAQETQYF
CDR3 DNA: TGTGCCAGCATGACAGGAGCGCAAGAGACCCAGTACTTC

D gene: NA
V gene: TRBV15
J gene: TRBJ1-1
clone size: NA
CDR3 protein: CATSRAGHKNTEAFF
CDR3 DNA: TGTGCCACCAGCAGAGCTGGACACAAGAACACTGAAGCTTTCTTT

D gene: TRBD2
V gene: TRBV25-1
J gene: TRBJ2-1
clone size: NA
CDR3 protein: CASSEGVLGGSSYNEQFF
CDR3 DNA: TGTGCCAGCAGTGAGGGGGTCCTCGGGGGGAGCTCCTACAATGAGCAGTTCTTC

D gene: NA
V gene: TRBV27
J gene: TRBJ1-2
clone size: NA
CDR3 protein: CASSPIGQQNYGYTF
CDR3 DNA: TGTGCCAGCAGTCCCATTGGACAGCAGAACTATGGCTACACCTTC

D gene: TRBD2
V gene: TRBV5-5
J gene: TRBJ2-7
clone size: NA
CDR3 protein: CATKISGLAGPGEYF
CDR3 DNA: TGTGCCACCAAGATTTCGGGACTAGCGGGGCCCGGGGAGTACTTC

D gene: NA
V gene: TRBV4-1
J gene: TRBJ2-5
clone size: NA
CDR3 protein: CASSQDYFLGTQYF
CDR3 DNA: TGCGCCAGCAGCCAAGACTATTTTCTCGGGACCCAGTACTTC